These T cell receptor beta chains were read from a single sample in a study of regulatory T cells in long-lasting Graves disease. TCRdb independently ran MiXCR on the multiplex PCR reads; one entry per CDR3 protein. Seen here are 350,000 to 500,000 distinct CDR3 sequences, about 16% observed once, and the top ten hold less than 30%. These data were likewise used in another study, on T cells in Graves' hyperthyroidism and ophthalmopathy.

The source material was peripheral blood mononuclear cells (PBMCs), sampled at new diagnosis, from a patient treated with antithyroid drugs. The receptors shown here come from a young woman with Graves disease. Both conserved end residues are part of each CDR3. The D gene is left open where the match is weak. Rows may omit the clone size; those that give it use once, few, many or a size class.

d_call: -
clone_size: few
j_call: TRBJ1-1
v_call: TRBV7-2
cdr3_aa: CASSLDGGGLVTEAFF
cdr3_nt: TGTGCCAGCAGCTTAGATGGGGGAGGGTTGGTCACTGAAGCTTTCTTT

d_call: TRBD1
clone_size: many
j_call: TRBJ2-5
v_call: TRBV30
cdr3_aa: CAWEGDRGETQYF
cdr3_nt: TGTGCCTGGGAAGGGGACAGGGGAGAGACCCAGTACTTC

d_call: -
clone_size: many
j_call: TRBJ1-5
v_call: TRBV2
cdr3_aa: CASRGRGINSNQPQHF
cdr3_nt: TGTGCCAGCAGAGGACGGGGGATTAATAGCAATCAGCCCCAGCATTTT

d_call: TRBD2
clone_size: few
j_call: TRBJ2-1
v_call: TRBV7-3
cdr3_aa: CASSLEGLASNEQFF
cdr3_nt: TGTGCCAGCAGCTTAGAGGGACTAGCAAGCAATGAGCAGTTCTTC

d_call: -
clone_size: few
j_call: TRBJ2-3
v_call: TRBV7-6
cdr3_aa: CASSSPQPSTDTQYF
cdr3_nt: TGTGCCAGCAGCTCACCCCAGCCTAGCACAGATACGCAGTATTTT

d_call: -
clone_size: many
j_call: TRBJ2-3
v_call: TRBV7-2
cdr3_aa: CASSPTGTGGGTDTQYF
cdr3_nt: TGTGCCAGCAGCCCGACCGGGACTGGGGGTGGCACAGATACGCAGTATTTT

d_call: TRBD1
clone_size: many
j_call: TRBJ2-7
v_call: TRBV28
cdr3_aa: CASSSPGQGAYEQYF
cdr3_nt: TGTGCCAGCAGTTCACCGGGACAGGGGGCCTACGAGCAGTACTTC

d_call: TRBD2
clone_size: -
j_call: TRBJ2-1
v_call: TRBV5-6
cdr3_aa: CASSPLAGTSYNEQFF
cdr3_nt: TGTGCCAGCAGCCCCCTAGCGGGTACCTCCTACAATGAGCAGTTCTTC

d_call: TRBD2
clone_size: many
j_call: TRBJ2-3
v_call: TRBV12-3/TRBV12-4
cdr3_aa: CASSPGLGGDTQYF
cdr3_nt: TGTGCCAGCAGCCCGGGACTAGGAGGAGATACGCAGTATTTT

d_call: -
clone_size: many
j_call: TRBJ2-1
v_call: TRBV3-1
cdr3_aa: CASGSGSILLEQFF
cdr3_nt: TGTGCCAGCGGGTCAGGGTCTATACTTTTGGAGCAGTTCTTC

d_call: TRBD2
clone_size: -
j_call: TRBJ2-4
v_call: TRBV24-1
cdr3_aa: CATSDPSGGAKNIQYF
cdr3_nt: TGTGCCACCAGTGACCCTAGCGGGGGGGCCAAAAACATTCAGTACTTC

d_call: -
clone_size: -
j_call: TRBJ1-4
v_call: TRBV6-2/TRBV6-3
cdr3_aa: CATSESGYGGEKLFF
cdr3_nt: TGTGCCACTTCTGAATCAGGGTATGGAGGTGAAAAACTGTTTTTT

d_call: TRBD2
clone_size: -
j_call: TRBJ2-2
v_call: TRBV7-3
cdr3_aa: CASSLGTSAGELFF
cdr3_nt: TGTGCCAGCAGCCTAGGGACTAGCGCCGGGGAGCTGTTTTTT

d_call: -
clone_size: many
j_call: TRBJ2-5
v_call: TRBV6-2/TRBV6-3
cdr3_aa: CASSPSSIGKTQYF
cdr3_nt: TGTGCCAGCAGTCCCTCTAGCATTGGGAAGACCCAGTACTTC

d_call: -
clone_size: -
j_call: TRBJ1-4
v_call: TRBV28
cdr3_aa: CASSSNREDEKLFF
cdr3_nt: TGTGCCAGCAGTTCTAACCGCGAAGATGAAAAACTGTTTTTT

d_call: -
clone_size: many
j_call: TRBJ2-5
v_call: TRBV28
cdr3_aa: CASSLVGSASQETQYF
cdr3_nt: TGTGCCAGCAGTTTAGTCGGGAGCGCCAGCCAAGAGACCCAGTACTTC

d_call: TRBD1
clone_size: many
j_call: TRBJ2-7
v_call: TRBV28
cdr3_aa: CASRGTGGTYEQYF
cdr3_nt: TGTGCCAGCAGAGGGACAGGGGGTACCTACGAGCAGTACTTC

d_call: -
clone_size: -
j_call: TRBJ2-1
v_call: TRBV6-2/TRBV6-3
cdr3_aa: CASSYSSAGSYNEQFF
cdr3_nt: TGTGCCAGCAGTTACAGCAGCGCCGGCTCCTACAATGAGCAGTTCTTC

d_call: -
clone_size: many
j_call: TRBJ2-1
v_call: TRBV7-2
cdr3_aa: CASSPLLGSYNEQFF
cdr3_nt: TGTGCCAGCAGCCCCTTGTTGGGGTCCTACAATGAGCAGTTCTTC

d_call: TRBD1
clone_size: -
j_call: TRBJ2-7
v_call: TRBV3-1
cdr3_aa: CASSRPGQGVYEQYF
cdr3_nt: TGTGCCAGCAGCCGACCGGGACAGGGAGTCTACGAGCAGTACTTC

d_call: -
clone_size: -
j_call: TRBJ2-6
v_call: TRBV4-2
cdr3_aa: CASSQDGSTGANVLTF
cdr3_nt: TGTGCCAGCAGCCAAGATGGCAGTACTGGGGCCAACGTCCTGACTTTC

d_call: TRBD2
clone_size: many
j_call: TRBJ2-3
v_call: TRBV5-5
cdr3_aa: CASSLLSAGGNTDTQYF
cdr3_nt: TGTGCCAGCAGCTTACTCTCAGCGGGAGGAAACACAGATACGCAGTATTTT

d_call: TRBD2
clone_size: few
j_call: TRBJ2-3
v_call: TRBV7-3
cdr3_aa: CASSLRAGTTTSTDTQYF
cdr3_nt: TGTGCCAGCAGCTTAAGGGCGGGGACTACTACTAGCACAGATACGCAGTATTTT

d_call: -
clone_size: many
j_call: TRBJ2-5
v_call: TRBV20-1
cdr3_aa: CSARGPQETQYF
cdr3_nt: TGCAGTGCTAGGGGCCCACAAGAGACCCAGTACTTC

d_call: TRBD2
clone_size: -
j_call: TRBJ2-2
v_call: TRBV6-1
cdr3_aa: CASSRVAGGANTGELFF
cdr3_nt: TGTGCCAGCAGTCGGGTTGCGGGAGGGGCGAACACCGGGGAGCTGTTTTTT

d_call: -
clone_size: -
j_call: TRBJ2-7
v_call: TRBV6-1
cdr3_aa: CASWDTHTSYEQYF
cdr3_nt: TGTGCCAGCTGGGACACTCACACTTCCTACGAGCAGTACTTC

d_call: -
clone_size: -
j_call: TRBJ1-6
v_call: TRBV5-1
cdr3_aa: CASSLGWGNSPLHF
cdr3_nt: TGCGCCAGCAGCTTAGGGTGGGGAAATTCACCCCTCCACTTT

d_call: -
clone_size: many
j_call: TRBJ1-2
v_call: TRBV28
cdr3_aa: CASSDLGLNGYTF
cdr3_nt: TGTGCCAGCAGTGACTTGGGGCTTAATGGCTACACCTTC

d_call: -
clone_size: -
j_call: TRBJ2-3
v_call: TRBV5-1
cdr3_aa: CASSLRQADTQYF
cdr3_nt: TGCGCCAGCAGCTTGAGGCAGGCAGATACGCAGTATTTT

d_call: TRBD1
clone_size: -
j_call: TRBJ1-2
v_call: TRBV10-1
cdr3_aa: CASSVQGQGCGYTF
cdr3_nt: TGCGCCAGCAGTGTTCAGGGACAGGGTTGTGGCTACACCTTC

d_call: -
clone_size: -
j_call: TRBJ2-1
v_call: TRBV24-1
cdr3_aa: CATSDRGTVKDEQFF
cdr3_nt: TGTGCCACCAGTGACCGCGGGACTGTCAAAGATGAGCAGTTCTTC

d_call: -
clone_size: -
j_call: TRBJ1-6
v_call: TRBV18
cdr3_aa: CASSPNSDSPLHF
cdr3_nt: TGTGCCAGCTCACCTAACTCAGATTCACCCCTCCACTTT

d_call: -
clone_size: few
j_call: TRBJ1-1
v_call: TRBV24-1
cdr3_aa: CATSDGDLNTEAFF
cdr3_nt: TGTGCCACCAGTGATGGGGACCTGAACACTGAAGCTTTCTTT